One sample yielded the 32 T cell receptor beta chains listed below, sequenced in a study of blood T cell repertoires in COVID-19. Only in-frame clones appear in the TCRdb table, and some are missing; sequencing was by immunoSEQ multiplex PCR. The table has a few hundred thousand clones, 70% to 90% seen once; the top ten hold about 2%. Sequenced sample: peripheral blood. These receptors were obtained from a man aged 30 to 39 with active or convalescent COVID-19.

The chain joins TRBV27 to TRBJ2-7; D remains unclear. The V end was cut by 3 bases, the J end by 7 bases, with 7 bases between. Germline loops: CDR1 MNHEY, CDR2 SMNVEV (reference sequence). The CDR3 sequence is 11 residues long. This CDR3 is CASSFGVEQYF. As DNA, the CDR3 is TGTGCCAGCAGTTTTGGAGTAGAGCAGTACTTC.

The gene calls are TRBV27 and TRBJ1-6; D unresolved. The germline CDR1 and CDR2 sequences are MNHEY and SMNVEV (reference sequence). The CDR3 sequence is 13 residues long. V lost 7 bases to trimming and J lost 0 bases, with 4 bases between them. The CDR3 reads CASKSSYNSPLHF. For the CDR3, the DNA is TGTGCCAGCAAGAGCTCCTATAATTCACCCCTCCACTTT.

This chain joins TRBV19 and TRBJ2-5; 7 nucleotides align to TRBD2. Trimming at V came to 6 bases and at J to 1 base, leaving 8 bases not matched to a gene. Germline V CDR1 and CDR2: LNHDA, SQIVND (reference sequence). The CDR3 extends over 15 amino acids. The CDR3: CASRTTRLAQETQYF. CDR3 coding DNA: TGTGCCAGTAGGACCACCCGACTAGCCCAAGAGACCCAGTACTTC.

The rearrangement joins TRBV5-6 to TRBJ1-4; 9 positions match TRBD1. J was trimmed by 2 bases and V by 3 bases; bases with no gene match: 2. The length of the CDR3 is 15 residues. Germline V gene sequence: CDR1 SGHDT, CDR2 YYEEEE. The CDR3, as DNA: TGTGCCAGCAGCTCTACAGGGGGCACTAATGAAAAACTGTTTTTT. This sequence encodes CASSSTGGTNEKLFF.

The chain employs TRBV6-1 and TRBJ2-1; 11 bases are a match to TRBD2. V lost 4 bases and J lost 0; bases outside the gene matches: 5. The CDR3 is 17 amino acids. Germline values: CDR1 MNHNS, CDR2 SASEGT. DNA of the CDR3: TGTGCCAGCAGTGTCATAGCGGGGGGGCGCTCCTACAATGAGCAGTTCTTC. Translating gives CASSVIAGGRSYNEQFF.

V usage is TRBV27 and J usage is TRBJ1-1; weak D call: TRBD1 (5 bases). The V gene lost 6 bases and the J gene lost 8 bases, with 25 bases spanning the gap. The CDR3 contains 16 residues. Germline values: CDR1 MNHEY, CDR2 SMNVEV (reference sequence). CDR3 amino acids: CASRRRGGKFDVEAFF. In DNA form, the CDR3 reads TGTGCCAGCAGGAGAAGGGGAGGGAAGTTTGATGTCGAAGCTTTCTTT.

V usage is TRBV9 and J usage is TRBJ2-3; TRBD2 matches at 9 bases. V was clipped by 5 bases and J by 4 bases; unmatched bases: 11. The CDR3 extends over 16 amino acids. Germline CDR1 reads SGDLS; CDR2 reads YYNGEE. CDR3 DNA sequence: TGTGCCAGCAGAGCGGGCGGGGGGGCCAAAGCAGATACGCAGTATTTT. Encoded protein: CASRAGGGAKADTQYF. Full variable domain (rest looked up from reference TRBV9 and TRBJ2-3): DSGVTQTPKHLITATGQRVTLRCSPRSGDLSVYWYQQSLDQGLQFLIQYYNGEERAKGNILERFSAQQFPDLHSELNLSSLELGDSALYFCASRAGGGAKADTQYFGPGTRLTVL.

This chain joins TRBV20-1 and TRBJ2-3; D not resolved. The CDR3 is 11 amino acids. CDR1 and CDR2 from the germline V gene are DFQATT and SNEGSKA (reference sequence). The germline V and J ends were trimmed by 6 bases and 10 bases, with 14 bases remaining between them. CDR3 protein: CSAETWPSQYF. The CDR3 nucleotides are TGCAGTGCCGAGACATGGCCTTCGCAGTATTTT.

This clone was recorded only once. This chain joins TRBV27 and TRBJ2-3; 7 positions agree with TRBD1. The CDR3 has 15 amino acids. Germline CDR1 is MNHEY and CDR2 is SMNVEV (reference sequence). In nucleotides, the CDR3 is TGTGTCGCTCCAGAGACAGGGTCTTTTGCAGATACGCAGTATTTT. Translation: CVAPETGSFADTQYF.

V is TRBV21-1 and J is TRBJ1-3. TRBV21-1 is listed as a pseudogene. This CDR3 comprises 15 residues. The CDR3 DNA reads TGTGCCAGCAGCATTGTTACGCGCTCTGGAAACACCATATATTTT. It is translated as CASSIVTRSGNTIYF.

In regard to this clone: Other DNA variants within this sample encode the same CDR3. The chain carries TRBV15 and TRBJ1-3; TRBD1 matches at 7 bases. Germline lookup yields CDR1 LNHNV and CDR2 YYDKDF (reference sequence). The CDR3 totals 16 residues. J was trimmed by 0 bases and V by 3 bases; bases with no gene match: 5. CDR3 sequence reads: CATSRETGASGNTIYF. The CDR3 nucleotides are TGTGCCACCAGCAGGGAAACAGGGGCCTCTGGAAACACCATATATTTT.

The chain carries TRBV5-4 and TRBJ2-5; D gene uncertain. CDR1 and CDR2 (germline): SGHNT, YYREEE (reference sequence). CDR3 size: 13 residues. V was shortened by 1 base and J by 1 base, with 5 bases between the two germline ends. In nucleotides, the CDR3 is TGTGCCAGCAGCTTGAAGCCCCAAGAGACCCAGTACTTC. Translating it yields CASSLKPQETQYF.

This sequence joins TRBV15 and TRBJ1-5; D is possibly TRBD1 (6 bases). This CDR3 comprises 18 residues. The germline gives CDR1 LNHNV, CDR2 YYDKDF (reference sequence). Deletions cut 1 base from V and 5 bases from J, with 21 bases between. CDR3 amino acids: CATSRGSLLGQNYQPQHF. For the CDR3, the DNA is TGTGCCACCAGCAGAGGTTCCCTTCTTGGACAGAACTATCAGCCCCAGCATTTT.

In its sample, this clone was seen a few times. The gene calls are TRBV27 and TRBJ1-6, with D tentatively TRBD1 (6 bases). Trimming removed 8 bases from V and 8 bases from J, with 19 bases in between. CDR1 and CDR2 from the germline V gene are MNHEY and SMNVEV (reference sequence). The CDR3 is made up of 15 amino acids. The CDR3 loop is CASQAGQGYYSPLHF. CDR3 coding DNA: TGTGCCAGCCAAGCGGGGCAGGGGTATTATTCACCCCTCCACTTT.

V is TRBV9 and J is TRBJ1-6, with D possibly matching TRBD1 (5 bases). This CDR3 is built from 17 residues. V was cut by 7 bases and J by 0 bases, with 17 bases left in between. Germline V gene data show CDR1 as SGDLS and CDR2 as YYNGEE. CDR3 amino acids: CASGRRDESSYNSPLHF. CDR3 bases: TGTGCCAGCGGACGGCGGGACGAGAGCTCCTATAATTCACCCCTCCACTTT.

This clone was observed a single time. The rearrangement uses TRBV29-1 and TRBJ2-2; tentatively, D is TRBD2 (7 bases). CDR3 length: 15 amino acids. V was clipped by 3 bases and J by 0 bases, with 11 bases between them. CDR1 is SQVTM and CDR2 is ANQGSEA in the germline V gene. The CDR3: CSVESGTTNTGELFF. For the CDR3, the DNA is TGCAGCGTTGAGAGCGGGACAACGAACACCGGGGAGCTGTTTTTT.

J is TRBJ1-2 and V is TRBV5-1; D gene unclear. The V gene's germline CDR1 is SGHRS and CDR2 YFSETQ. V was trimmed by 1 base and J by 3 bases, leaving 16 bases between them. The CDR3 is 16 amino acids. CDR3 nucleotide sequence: TGCGCCAGCAGCTTGCCCGGGGTGCAGAAATACTATGGCTACACCTTC. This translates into CASSLPGVQKYYGYTF.

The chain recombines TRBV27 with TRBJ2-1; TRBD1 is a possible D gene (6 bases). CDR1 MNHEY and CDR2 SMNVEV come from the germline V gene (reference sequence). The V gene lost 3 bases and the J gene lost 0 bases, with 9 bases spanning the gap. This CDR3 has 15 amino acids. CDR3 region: CASSFLDSSYNEQFF. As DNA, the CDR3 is TGTGCCAGCAGTTTCTTGGACAGCTCCTACAATGAGCAGTTCTTC.

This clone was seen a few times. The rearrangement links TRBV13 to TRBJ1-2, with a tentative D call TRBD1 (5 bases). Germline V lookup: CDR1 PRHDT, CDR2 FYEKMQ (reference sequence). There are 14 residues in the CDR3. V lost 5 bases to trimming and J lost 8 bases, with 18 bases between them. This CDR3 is CASSAGHFEYGYTF. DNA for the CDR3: TGTGCCAGCAGCGCCGGACATTTTGAATACGGCTACACCTTC. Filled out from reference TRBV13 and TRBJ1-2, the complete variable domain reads AAGVIQSPRHLIKEKRETATLKCYPIPRHDTVYWYQQGPGQDPQFLISFYEKMQSDKGSIPDRFSAQQFSDYHSELNMSSLELGDSALYFCASSAGHFEYGYTFGSGTRLTVV.

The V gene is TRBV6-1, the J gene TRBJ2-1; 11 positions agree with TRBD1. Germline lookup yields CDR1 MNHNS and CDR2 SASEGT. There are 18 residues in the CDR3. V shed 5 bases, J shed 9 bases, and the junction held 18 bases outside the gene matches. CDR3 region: CASSKGRSVGQGAVEQFF. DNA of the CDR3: TGTGCCAGCAGTAAAGGGAGATCCGTAGGACAGGGGGCTGTTGAGCAGTTCTTC.

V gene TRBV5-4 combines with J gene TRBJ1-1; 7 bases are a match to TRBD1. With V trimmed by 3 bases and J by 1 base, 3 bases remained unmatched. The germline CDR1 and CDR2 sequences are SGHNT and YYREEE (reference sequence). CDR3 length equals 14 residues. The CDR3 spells CASSYDRANTEAFF. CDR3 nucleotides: TGTGCCAGCAGCTATGACAGGGCGAACACTGAAGCTTTCTTT. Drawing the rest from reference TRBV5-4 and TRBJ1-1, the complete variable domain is ETGVTQSPTHLIKTRGQQVTLRCSSQSGHNTVSWYQQALGQGPQFIFQYYREEENGRGNFPPRFSGLQFPNYSSELNVNALELDDSALYLCASSYDRANTEAFFGQGTRLTVV.

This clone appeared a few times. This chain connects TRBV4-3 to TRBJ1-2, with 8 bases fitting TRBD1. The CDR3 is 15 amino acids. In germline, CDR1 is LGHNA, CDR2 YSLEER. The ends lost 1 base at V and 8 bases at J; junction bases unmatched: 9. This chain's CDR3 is CASSQVPGGRGGYTF. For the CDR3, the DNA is TGCGCCAGCAGCCAAGTTCCAGGGGGCCGCGGGGGCTACACCTTC.

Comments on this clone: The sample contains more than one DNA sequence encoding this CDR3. CDR3 amino acids: CASSQGDRGYEQYF. The CDR3 DNA reads as TGTGCCAGCAGCCAAGGGGACAGGGGATACGAGCAGTACTTC. This sequence joins TRBV3-1 (or the pseudogene TRBV3-2) and TRBJ2-7; 10 bases are a match to TRBD1. Germline values: CDR1 LGHDT, CDR2 YNNKEL (reference sequence). The CDR3 covers 14 residues. With V trimmed by 1 base and J by 4 bases, 1 base remained unmatched.

The CDR3 loop is CASSELLAKNIQYF. CDR3 DNA: TGTGCCAGCAGCGAATTACTAGCCAAAAACATTCAGTACTTC. The chain couples TRBV7-9 to TRBJ2-4; D unclear. The V gene's germline CDR1 is SEHNR and CDR2 FQNEAQ (reference sequence). Trimming shortened V by 5 bases and J by 0 bases, and 8 bases separated the two germline ends. This CDR3 region has 14 residues. Variable domain in full (rest from reference TRBV7-9 and TRBJ2-4): DTGVSQNPRHKITKRGQNVTFRCDPISEHNRLYWYRQTLGQGPEFLTYFQNEAQLEKSRLLSDRFSAERPKGSFSTLEIQRTEQGDSAMYLCASSELLAKNIQYFGAGTRLSVL.

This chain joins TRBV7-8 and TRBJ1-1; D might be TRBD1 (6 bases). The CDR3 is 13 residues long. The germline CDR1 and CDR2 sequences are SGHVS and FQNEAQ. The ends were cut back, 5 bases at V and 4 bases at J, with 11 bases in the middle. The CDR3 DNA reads TGTGCCAGCAGCACAACAGGGACCACTGAAGCTTTCTTT. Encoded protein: CASSTTGTTEAFF.

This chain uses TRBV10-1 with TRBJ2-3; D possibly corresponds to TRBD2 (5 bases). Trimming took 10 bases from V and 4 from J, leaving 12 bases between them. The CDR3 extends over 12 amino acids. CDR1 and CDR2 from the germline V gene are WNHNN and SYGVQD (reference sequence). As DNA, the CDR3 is TGCGCCAACCAGTTGCGGGCAGATACGCAGTATTTT. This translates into CANQLRADTQYF.

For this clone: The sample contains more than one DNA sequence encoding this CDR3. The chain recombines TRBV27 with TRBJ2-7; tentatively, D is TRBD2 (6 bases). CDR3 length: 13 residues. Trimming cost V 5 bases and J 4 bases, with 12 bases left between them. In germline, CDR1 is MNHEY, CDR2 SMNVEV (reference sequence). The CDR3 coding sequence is TGTGCCAGCAGTCGCGGGGCCAATTACGAGCAGTACTTC. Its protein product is CASSRGANYEQYF.

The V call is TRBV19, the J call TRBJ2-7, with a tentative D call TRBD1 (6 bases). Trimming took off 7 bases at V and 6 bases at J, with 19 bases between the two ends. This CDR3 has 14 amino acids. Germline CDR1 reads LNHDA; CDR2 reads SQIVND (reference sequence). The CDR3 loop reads CASNLRAGVGEQYF. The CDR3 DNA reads TGTGCCAGTAACCTTCGGGCAGGGGTAGGCGAGCAGTACTTC. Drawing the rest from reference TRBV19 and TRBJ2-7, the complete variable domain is DGGITQSPKYLFRKEGQNVTLSCEQNLNHDAMYWYRQDPGQGLRLIYYSQIVNDFQKGDIAEGYSVSREKKESFPLTVTSAQKNPTAFYLCASNLRAGVGEQYFGPGTRLTVT.

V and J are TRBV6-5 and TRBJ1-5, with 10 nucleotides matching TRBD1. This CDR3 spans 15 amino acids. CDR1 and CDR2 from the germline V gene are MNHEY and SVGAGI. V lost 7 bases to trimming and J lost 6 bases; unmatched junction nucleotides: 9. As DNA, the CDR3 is TGTGCCAGCAACCCGGGACAGGGGCATGTTCAGCCCCAGCATTTT. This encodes CASNPGQGHVQPQHF.

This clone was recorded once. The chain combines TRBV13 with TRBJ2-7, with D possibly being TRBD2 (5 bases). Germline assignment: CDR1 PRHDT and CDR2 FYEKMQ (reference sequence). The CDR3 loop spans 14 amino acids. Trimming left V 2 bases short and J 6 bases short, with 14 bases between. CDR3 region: CASSLQTARVEQYF. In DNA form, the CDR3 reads TGTGCCAGCAGCTTACAAACGGCGAGGGTCGAGCAGTACTTC.

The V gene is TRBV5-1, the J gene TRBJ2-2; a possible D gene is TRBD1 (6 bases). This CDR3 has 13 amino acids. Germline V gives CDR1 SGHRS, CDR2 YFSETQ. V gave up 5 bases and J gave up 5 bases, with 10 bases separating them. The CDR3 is CASRYRETGELFF. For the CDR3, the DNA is TGCGCCAGCAGATACAGGGAAACCGGGGAGCTGTTTTTT.

Here the CDR3 reads CASSEWGQGHIQYF. CDR3 coding DNA: TGTGCCAGCAGTGAATGGGGACAGGGCCACATTCAGTACTTC. The rearrangement uses TRBV2 and TRBJ2-4; 9 bases line up with TRBD1. The V gene's germline CDR1 is SNHLY and CDR2 FYNNEI. The CDR3 contains 14 residues. V dropped 2 bases and J dropped 8; count of bases not matched to a gene: 4.